These T cell receptor beta chains were read from a single sample in a study of Ad26.COV2.S vaccination and SARS-CoV-2 variants. The method was immunoSEQ multiplex PCR; TCRdb's version includes in-frame clones alone and lacks a portion of them. The sample has more than 300,000 clones, roughly 84% seen once. Material: peripheral blood, obtained in a trial of Ad26.COV2.S vaccine versus placebo. The source is a person between 18 and 60 years old who received the Ad26.COV2.S COVID-19 vaccine or a placebo. Each CDR3 is given with its conserved first and last residue. D genes are given only for firm matches. Some rows mark clone size as missing; the rest say once, few, many or name a class of expanded clone.

D gene,clone size,J gene,V gene,CDR3 DNA,CDR3 protein
.,.,TRBJ2-7,TRBV25-1,TGTGCCAGCAGTGAAGCGGGGGCCCTTTTAACCTACGAGCAGTACTTC,CASSEAGALLTYEQYF
.,.,TRBJ2-7,TRBV7-9,TGTGCCAGCAGTTCCCGCGGGACAGCCTCCTACGAGCAGTACTTC,CASSSRGTASYEQYF
TRBD2,few,TRBJ2-2,TRBV19,TGTGCCAGTTGTCGGGGGGGTAACACCGGGGAGCTGTTTTTT,CASCRGGNTGELFF
.,.,TRBJ2-2,TRBV5-8,TGTGCCAGCAGCTTGGGGGGACCACACACCGGGGAGCTGTTTTTT,CASSLGGPHTGELFF
.,.,TRBJ2-7,TRBV7-6,TGTGCCAGCAGCCCAGGGATAACCTACGAGCAGTACTTC,CASSPGITYEQYF
TRBD1,.,TRBJ1-6,TRBV9,TGTGCCAGCAGCCTCGAGGCCTTGGACAGGGTAAGTATGTGCTCCTATAATTCACCCCTCCACTTT,CASSLEALDRVSMCSYNSPLHF
.,.,TRBJ1-3,TRBV5-1,TGCGCCAGCAGCTTTACAGGCCTCTCTGGAAACACCATATATTTT,CASSFTGLSGNTIYF
.,.,TRBJ1-2,TRBV5-6,TGTGCCAGCAGCTGGGGGACATACAAAAACTATGGCTACACCTTC,CASSWGTYKNYGYTF
TRBD1,.,TRBJ1-3,TRBV2,TGTGCCAGCAGTGTCAACAGGGGTACGGGTGGAAACACCATATATTTT,CASSVNRGTGGNTIYF
.,.,TRBJ1-1,TRBV5-1,TGCGCCAGCAGCGCCCTGACAGTGAACACTGAAGCTTTCTTT,CASSALTVNTEAFF
.,once,TRBJ2-7,TRBV3-1/TRBV3-2,TGTGCCAGCAGCCAAGTTTCACCTCCCAAGTACGAGCAGTACTTC,CASSQVSPPKYEQYF
.,few,TRBJ1-1,TRBV5-1,TGCGCCAGCAATCTGGTGTCAGTCTTTAACACTGAAGCTTTCTTT,CASNLVSVFNTEAFF
.,.,TRBJ1-1,TRBV6-6,TGTGCCAGCACAGGGACCGGGGACACTGAAGCTTTCTTT,CASTGTGDTEAFF
TRBD1,.,TRBJ2-5,TRBV5-1,TGCGCCAGCACGCTAGACAGGGCGGGGACCCAGTACTTC,CASTLDRAGTQYF
TRBD1,few,TRBJ1-6,TRBV7-2,TGTGCCAGCAGCTTAGAGTCCCGGACAGGGTTCGGATCACCCCTCCACTTT,CASSLESRTGFGSPLHF
.,.,TRBJ1-4,TRBV5-4,TGTGCCAGCAGCTTCGGTGGAACAACTAATGAAAAACTGTTTTTT,CASSFGGTTNEKLFF
.,once,TRBJ1-2,TRBV5-1,TGCGCCAGCAGCTTGGCCATGGGGGGCGCTTATGGCTACACCTTC,CASSLAMGGAYGYTF
TRBD2,.,TRBJ2-3,TRBV7-2,TGTGCCAGCAGCCTAACAGCCCTAGCGGGGGGGCAGGATACGCAGTATTTT,CASSLTALAGGQDTQYF
.,.,TRBJ2-7,TRBV7-2,TGTGCCAGCAGCTTGTCTGGGAGCTCCTACGAGCAGTACTTC,CASSLSGSSYEQYF
TRBD1,.,TRBJ1-1,TRBV14,TGTGCCAGCAGCCAAGTGAGGACAGGGGGAACTGAAGCTTTCTTT,CASSQVRTGGTEAFF
TRBD2,.,TRBJ2-1,TRBV18,TGTGCCAGCTCACCACTGATAGCGGGGGTCAATGAGCAGTTCTTC,CASSPLIAGVNEQFF
TRBD1,.,TRBJ2-4,TRBV5-1,TGCGCCAGCAGGGAGACAGGGGCGGAAAACATTCAGTACTTC,CASRETGAENIQYF
.,once,TRBJ2-1,TRBV6-6,TGTGCCAGCAGTTACGACGGGTTAAGCTCCTACAATGAGCAGTTCTTC,CASSYDGLSSYNEQFF
TRBD1,.,TRBJ1-1,TRBV5-4,TGTGCCAGCAGTTCAGGGGGCAAGGAGAACACTGAAGCTTTCTTT,CASSSGGKENTEAFF
.,.,TRBJ2-3,TRBV6-2/TRBV6-3,TGTGCCAGCAGTTATCGGGGGACCGGGACAGATACGCAGTATTTT,CASSYRGTGTDTQYF
TRBD1,.,TRBJ1-1,TRBV3-1/TRBV3-2,TGTGCCAGCAGCCCGACAGGGTCCACTGAAGCTTTCTTT,CASSPTGSTEAFF
TRBD1,.,TRBJ1-2,TRBV3-1/TRBV3-2,TGTGCCAGCAGCCAATACTCCGTATTCCCGGGACAGGGGGCGGGTGGCTACACCTTC,CASSQYSVFPGQGAGGYTF
.,once,TRBJ1-1,TRBV5-1,TGCGCCAGCAGCTTGAGCGCGGGGCACACTGAAGCTTTCTTT,CASSLSAGHTEAFF
.,.,TRBJ1-1,TRBV30,TGTGCCTGGGTACAGGGTTTCTCTGAAGCTTTCTTT,CAWVQGFSEAFF
.,.,TRBJ2-3,TRBV11-2,TGTGCCAGCAGCTTTCGGGGGTCTAGCACAGATACGCAGTATTTT,CASSFRGSSTDTQYF
.,.,TRBJ1-3,TRBV30,TGTGCCTGGAGTGGGCAGCGAAACACCATATATTTT,CAWSGQRNTIYF
.,.,TRBJ1-1,TRBV29-1,TGCAGCGTTGGCCGTTTAACGAACACTGAAGCTTTCTTT,CSVGRLTNTEAFF
.,.,TRBJ2-1,TRBV7-2,TGTGCCAGCAGCTTCAGGGGATTCCCCTACAATGAGCAGTTCTTC,CASSFRGFPYNEQFF
.,.,TRBJ1-2,TRBV4-1,TGCGCCAGCAGCCAAGCAAAAGGGGTGGGGTCTGGCTACACCTTC,CASSQAKGVGSGYTF
.,.,TRBJ2-7,TRBV2,TGTGCCAGCAGTGGGCGGGGACAGTTCTACGAGCAGTACTTC,CASSGRGQFYEQYF
.,once,TRBJ2-5,TRBV21-1,TGTGCCGACGTGGCGGAGACCCAGTACTTC,CADVAETQYF